The clone carrying this T cell receptor (beta chain) came up a few times. The antigen is undetermined. One entry per CDR3 protein results from TCRdb running MiXCR on the RACE reads. The repertoire holds 120,000 or so distinct CDR3 sequences, with about 14% as singletons. This sample is drawn from a study of human T cells and chemical hapten exposure. Turning to the study itself: TCR yields per sample varied, mainly owing to small pooled library volume differences.

Described time point: pre-sensitization, week 0. This sample's treatment: therapeutic diphenylcyclopropenone sensitization with weekly scalp DPC. The CDR3 spans 16 residues. Trimming pared 0 bases from V and 2 bases from J, leaving 10 bases between. Germline V gives CDR1 SEHNR, CDR2 FQNEAQ (reference sequence). Notes on the study in general: Sensitizing with DPC caused no change in TCRs above 1 in 1000 frequency.

The rearrangement uses TRBV7-9 and TRBJ2-2; D remains unclear. The sample in question was whole blood, obtained in connection with sensitization to the hapten diphenylcyclopropenone (DPC). This receptor was obtained from a young woman with alopecia areata. Some clones in this sample may be carry-over from other donors' samples. DNA of the CDR3: TGTGCCAGCAGCTTAGCCCTCGGACCTAACACCGGGGAGCTGTTTTTT. Its protein is CASSLALGPNTGELFF.